One and the same sample provided the 23 T cell receptor beta chains below, sequenced in a study of identical twins. TCRdb ran MiXCR on the 5' RACE reads and lists one entry per CDR3 protein. The table has hundreds of thousands of distinct CDR3 sequences, 15% to 20% seen once. The same data also went into a second study, on T cells expressing NK-cell markers.

The sample consisted of PBMCs. The source of these receptors is a young woman in good health.

The chain links TRBV5-1 to TRBJ1-5; no definite D call. Germline loops: CDR1 SGHRS, CDR2 YFSETQ. This CDR3 region has 13 residues. V was cut by 5 bases and J by 5 bases, with 11 bases left in between. DNA for the CDR3: TGCGCCAGCAGTGTGTCGCTGGATCAGCCCCAGCATTTT. This translates into CASSVSLDQPQHF.

The genes are TRBV29-1 and TRBJ2-7; 11 bases fit TRBD1. V lost 5 bases to trimming and J lost 3 bases; unmatched junction nucleotides: 6. The germline V gene encodes CDR1 SQVTM and CDR2 ANQGSEA. The CDR3 runs to 14 residues. CDR3 coding DNA: TGCAGCGTTATCGGGACAGGGGGTATCTACGAGCAGTACTTC. It encodes CSVIGTGGIYEQYF.

The V call is TRBV6-5, the J call TRBJ1-6; D gene unclear. Germline-derived CDR1 and CDR2 are MNHEY and SVGAGI. The length of the CDR3 is 15 residues. Trimming left V 3 bases short and J 9 bases short, with 15 bases between. For the CDR3, the DNA is TGTGCCAGCAGTTATTCGGGAAGCCGCGGTTCACCCCTCCACTTT. As protein: CASSYSGSRGSPLHF.

This clonotype was seen more than once but under ten times. The chain couples TRBV7-2 to TRBJ2-1; 8 bases align to TRBD1. The CDR3 is made up of 15 amino acids. The V gene's germline CDR1 is SGHTA and CDR2 FQGNSA. The V gene end was trimmed by 8 bases and the J gene end by 4 bases; junction bases not matched to a gene: 10. The CDR3 loop is CASGPQGAFYNEQFF. The CDR3 nucleotides are TGTGCCAGCGGGCCCCAGGGGGCGTTTTACAATGAGCAGTTCTTC.

This clonotype was counted only a few times. CDR3 in amino acids: CASSPPTGIYGYTF. For the CDR3, the DNA is TGTGCCAGCAGCCCCCCCACAGGGATCTATGGCTACACCTTC. The chain joins TRBV7-9 to TRBJ1-2; D may be TRBD1 (6 bases). The ends were cut back, 5 bases at V and 4 bases at J, with 14 bases in the middle. The CDR3 is 14 residues long. The V gene's germline CDR1 is SEHNR and CDR2 FQNEAQ (reference sequence).

There are a few counts of this clonotype. The rearrangement joins TRBV12-3 or TRBV12-4 to TRBJ1-2; 7 bases map to TRBD1. J lost 1 base, V lost 4 bases, and 6 bases had no gene match. This CDR3 has 15 amino acids. The CDR3 reads CASSSGQHLNYGYTF. Here the CDR3 DNA reads TGTGCCAGCAGTTCGGGACAGCACCTTAACTATGGCTACACCTTC.

This chain joins TRBV27 and TRBJ2-1; the D gene is possibly TRBD1 (5 bases). Germline assignment: CDR1 MNHEY and CDR2 SMNVEV (reference sequence). The CDR3 contains 14 residues. The V end was cut by 9 bases, the J end by 0 bases, with 12 bases between. The DNA for the CDR3 is TGTGCCAGTCTGGCTAGGGGCTCCTACAATGAGCAGTTCTTC. Its protein is CASLARGSYNEQFF.

The rearrangement links TRBV7-2 to TRBJ2-1, with D hard to call. Between the trimmed V and J ends, which lost 0 bases and 0 bases, there was a span of 3 bases. From germline, CDR1 is SGHTA and CDR2 FQGNSA. There are 14 residues in the CDR3. The CDR3 spells CASSLALSYNEQFF. In DNA form, the CDR3 reads TGTGCCAGCAGCTTAGCGCTCTCCTACAATGAGCAGTTCTTC.

This clonotype was seen a handful of times. CDR3 coding DNA: TGCAGTGCCGCGGCCAGCACAGATACGCAGTATTTT. Residues: CSAAASTDTQYF. The chain combines TRBV20-1 with TRBJ2-3; no clear D gene. V lost 6 bases, J lost 0 bases, and 7 bases lay in between. The CDR3 spans 12 residues. Germline V gives CDR1 DFQATT, CDR2 SNEGSKA (reference sequence).

In this sample, this clonotype turned up a few times. This sequence joins TRBV18 and TRBJ2-7, with a tentative D call TRBD1 (7 bases). Germline V lookup: CDR1 KGHSH, CDR2 LQKENI. Trimming shortened V by 2 bases and J by 2 bases, and 22 bases separated the two germline ends. This CDR3 is 18 amino acids long. The CDR3 DNA is TGTGCCAGCTCACCAGGAGGGACAGCCGGTGGGGGAACCTACGAGCAGTACTTC. Amino acids: CASSPGGTAGGGTYEQYF.

This clonotype was seen a few times. The chain joins TRBV14 to TRBJ2-5, with D possibly being TRBD1 (5 bases). Germline V gives CDR1 SGHDN, CDR2 FVKESK. CDR3 length: 16 residues. The V gene lost 0 bases and the J gene lost 5 bases, with 16 bases spanning the gap. CDR3 in DNA: TGTGCCAGCAGCCAAGAAAAGGGGCAGGGTGATGAGACCCAGTACTTC. Protein sequence: CASSQEKGQGDETQYF. Drawing the rest from reference TRBV14 and TRBJ2-5, the complete variable domain is EAGVTQFPSHSVIEKGQTVTLRCDPISGHDNLYWYRRVMGKEIKFLLHFVKESKQDESGMPNNRFLAERTGGTYSTLKVQPAELEDSGVYFCASSQEKGQGDETQYFGPGTRLLVL.

This clonotype was observed a handful of times. The chain uses TRBV12-3 or TRBV12-4 and TRBJ1-2, with D unresolved. The V end lost 8 bases, the J end lost 6 bases, and 16 bases lay between the germline ends. The length of the CDR3 is 13 residues. The CDR3 loop reads CASRRDDGHGYTF. CDR3 coding DNA: TGTGCCAGCCGACGGGATGACGGACATGGCTACACCTTC.

This clonotype came up many times. At one end, the junction sequence differs from germline, possibly due to a read error. The chain employs TRBV12-3 or TRBV12-4 and TRBJ2-1; D ambiguous. CDR3 length: 12 residues. In DNA form, the CDR3 reads TGTGCCACCAGTTTGCTTAGGAATGAGCAGTTCTTC. It is translated as CATSLLRNEQFF.

This clonotype was found a few times. The V gene is TRBV15, the J gene TRBJ1-5; D ambiguous. Germline V gives CDR1 LNHNV, CDR2 YYDKDF (reference sequence). With 0 bases removed from V and 6 bases from J, the gap between germline ends came to 6 bases. The CDR3 has 13 amino acids. The CDR3: CATSRELTQPQHF. The CDR3, as DNA: TGTGCCACCAGCAGAGAGTTGACTCAGCCCCAGCATTTT.

The J gene is TRBJ2-6, the V gene TRBV6-1; D may be TRBD2 (6 bases). Between the trimmed V and J ends, which lost 1 base and 3 bases, there was a span of 7 bases. Looked up from germline, CDR1 is MNHNS and CDR2 is SASEGT. There are 15 residues in the CDR3. The CDR3 bases are TGTGCCAGCAGTGAAGAGGAGGGTGGGGCCAACGTCCTGACTTTC. It specifies CASSEEEGGANVLTF.

V and J are TRBV9 and TRBJ2-1, with TRBD1 as a possible D gene (5 bases). The CDR3 is 15 residues long. Trimming cost V 3 bases and J 1 base, with 11 bases left between them. The germline gives CDR1 SGDLS, CDR2 YYNGEE. The DNA for the CDR3 is TGTGCCAGCAGCGCGAGGACAAGTTCCTACAATGAGCAGTTCTTC. Protein product: CASSARTSSYNEQFF.

This chain joins TRBV20-1 and TRBJ2-7, with a weak D call TRBD2 (6 bases). The CDR3 covers 14 residues. Germline V CDR1 and CDR2: DFQATT, SNEGSKA (reference sequence). V was cut by 1 base and J by 3 bases, with 13 bases left in between. The CDR3 loop is CSARAHSGGYEQYF. The CDR3 DNA follows: TGCAGTGCTAGAGCCCACTCCGGGGGCTACGAGCAGTACTTC.

The chain couples TRBV7-9 to TRBJ2-1; a weak D match, TRBD2 (6 bases). The CDR3 is made up of 14 amino acids. The germline gives CDR1 SEHNR, CDR2 FQNEAQ (reference sequence). V was pared by 9 bases and J by 9 bases, with 21 bases between. The CDR3 sequence is CAREYLGGMGEQFF. The CDR3 DNA sequence: TGTGCCAGAGAATACTTGGGAGGCATGGGTGAGCAGTTCTTC.

This clonotype occurred a few times. This sequence joins TRBV12-3 or TRBV12-4 and TRBJ2-5; TRBD1 is a possible D gene (6 bases). V dropped 4 bases and J dropped 3 bases, with 15 bases sitting between them. The CDR3 loop spans 15 amino acids. The CDR3 protein is CASSSFAAGEETQYF. In DNA form, the CDR3 reads TGTGCCAGCAGTTCATTTGCGGCAGGGGAAGAGACCCAGTACTTC.

CDR3 in DNA: TGCGCCAGCAGCTTGGCTCCGGACAGGGATCTCCACGAGCAGTACTTC. Protein sequence: CASSLAPDRDLHEQYF. V is TRBV5-1 and J is TRBJ2-7; TRBD1 agrees at 8 bases. This CDR3 is 16 amino acids long. V lost 0 bases to trimming and J lost 5 bases; unmatched junction nucleotides: 10. Germline V gene data show CDR1 as SGHRS and CDR2 as YFSETQ. Looking up the rest from reference TRBV5-1 and TRBJ2-7 gives the full variable domain: KAGVTQTPRYLIKTRGQQVTLSCSPISGHRSVSWYQQTPGQGLQFLFEYFSETQRNKGNFPGRFSGRQFSNSRSEMNVSTLELGDSALYLCASSLAPDRDLHEQYFGPGTRLTVT.

The chain has TRBV5-1 and TRBJ1-4; 8 bases map to TRBD1. V was clipped by 4 bases and J by 2 bases; unmatched bases: 7. Germline assignment: CDR1 SGHRS and CDR2 YFSETQ. The CDR3 consists of 16 residues. CDR3: CASSPTGVKTNEKLFF. The CDR3 DNA reads as TGCGCCAGCAGCCCGACAGGGGTTAAGACTAATGAAAAACTGTTTTTT. Together with reference TRBV5-1 and TRBJ1-4, the CDR3 gives the full variable domain: KAGVTQTPRYLIKTRGQQVTLSCSPISGHRSVSWYQQTPGQGLQFLFEYFSETQRNKGNFPGRFSGRQFSNSRSEMNVSTLELGDSALYLCASSPTGVKTNEKLFFGSGTQLSVL.

The chain uses TRBV7-2 and TRBJ2-3; no clear D gene. V shed 5 bases and J shed 2 bases, with 8 bases lying between them. The germline CDR1 and CDR2 sequences are SGHTA and FQGNSA. The CDR3 sequence is 13 residues long. The CDR3 nucleotides read TGTGCCAGCAGCGACGGGTACACAGATACGCAGTATTTT. Protein: CASSDGYTDTQYF.

The CDR3 nucleotides are TGCGCCAGCAGCTTACGACAGGAACGAGAGACCCAGTACTTC. Translating it yields CASSLRQERETQYF. The J gene is TRBJ2-5, the V gene TRBV5-1, with D possibly TRBD1 on 6 matching bases. Germline V lookup: CDR1 SGHRS, CDR2 YFSETQ. Trimming removed 2 bases at V and 4 bases at J, with 12 bases between. The CDR3 loop spans 14 amino acids.